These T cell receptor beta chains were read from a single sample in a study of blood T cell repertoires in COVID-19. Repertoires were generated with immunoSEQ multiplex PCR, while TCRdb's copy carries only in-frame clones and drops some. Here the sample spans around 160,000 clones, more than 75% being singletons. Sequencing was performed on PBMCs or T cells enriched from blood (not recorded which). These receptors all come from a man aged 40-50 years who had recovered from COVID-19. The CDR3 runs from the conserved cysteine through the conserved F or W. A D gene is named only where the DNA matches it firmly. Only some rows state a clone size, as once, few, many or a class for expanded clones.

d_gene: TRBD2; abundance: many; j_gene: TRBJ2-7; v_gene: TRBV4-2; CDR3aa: CASSQDEASGGFYEQYF; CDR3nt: TGTGCCAGCAGCCAAGATGAGGCTAGCGGGGGGTTCTACGAGCAGTACTTC
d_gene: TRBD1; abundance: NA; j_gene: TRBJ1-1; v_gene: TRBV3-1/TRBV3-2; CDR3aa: CASSLGQGGTEAFF; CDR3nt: TGTGCCAGCAGCCTCGGACAGGGAGGCACTGAAGCTTTCTTT
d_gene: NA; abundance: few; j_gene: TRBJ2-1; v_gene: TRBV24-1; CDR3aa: CATSDSRLGWRSDNEQFF; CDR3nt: TGTGCCACCAGTGATTCCCGCCTCGGGTGGAGGTCGGACAATGAGCAGTTCTTC
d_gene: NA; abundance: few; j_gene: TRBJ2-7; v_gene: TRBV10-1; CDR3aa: CASSEAAESSYEQYF; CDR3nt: TGCGCCAGCAGTGAAGCAGCGGAAAGCTCCTACGAGCAGTACTTC
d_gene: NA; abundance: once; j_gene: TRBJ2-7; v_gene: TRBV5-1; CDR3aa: CASSRWTASPDEQYF; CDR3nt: TGCGCCAGCAGCCGATGGACAGCCTCACCGGACGAGCAGTACTTC
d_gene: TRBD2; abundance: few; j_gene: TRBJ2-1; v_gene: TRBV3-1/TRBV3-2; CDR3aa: CASSRSGGSYNEQFF; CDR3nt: TGTGCCAGCAGTCGTAGCGGGGGTTCCTACAATGAGCAGTTCTTC
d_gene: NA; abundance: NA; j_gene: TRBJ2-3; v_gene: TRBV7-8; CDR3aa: CASRPTGYTDTQYF; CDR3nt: TGTGCCAGCAGACCTACAGGGTACACAGATACGCAGTATTTT
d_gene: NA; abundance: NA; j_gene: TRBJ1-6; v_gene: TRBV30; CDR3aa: CAWSWGGSSYNSPLHF; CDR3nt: TGTGCCTGGAGTTGGGGAGGGAGCTCCTATAATTCACCCCTCCACTTT
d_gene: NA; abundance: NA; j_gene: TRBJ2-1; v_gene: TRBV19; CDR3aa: CASSSGASSYNEQFF; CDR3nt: TGTGCCAGTAGTAGCGGGGCTAGCTCCTACAATGAGCAGTTCTTC
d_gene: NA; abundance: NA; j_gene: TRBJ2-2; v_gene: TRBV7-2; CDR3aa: CASSLGGWNTGELFF; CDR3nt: TGTGCCAGCAGCTTGGGAGGCTGGAACACCGGGGAGCTGTTTTTT
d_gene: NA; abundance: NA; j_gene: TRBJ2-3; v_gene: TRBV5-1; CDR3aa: CASSTVRGTDTQYF; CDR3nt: TGCGCCAGCAGCACAGTTCGAGGCACAGATACGCAGTATTTT
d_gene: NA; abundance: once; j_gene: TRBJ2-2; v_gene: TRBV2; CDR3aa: CASRRELNTGELFF; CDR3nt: TGTGCCAGCCGCCGGGAATTGAACACCGGGGAGCTGTTTTTT
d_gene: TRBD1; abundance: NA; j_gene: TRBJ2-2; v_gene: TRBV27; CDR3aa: CASSLTRDRAAGELFF; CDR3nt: TGTGCCAGCAGTCTCACTCGGGACAGGGCGGCCGGGGAGCTGTTTTTT
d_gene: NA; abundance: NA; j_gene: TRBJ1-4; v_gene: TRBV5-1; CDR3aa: CASSPQTSSNEKLFF; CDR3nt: TGCGCCAGCAGCCCTCAGACATCCAGCAATGAAAAACTGTTTTTT
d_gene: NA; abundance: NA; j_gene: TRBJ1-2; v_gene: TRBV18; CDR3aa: CASSPLSGLDYTF; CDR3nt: TGTGCCAGCTCACCTTTGTCAGGCCTTGACTACACCTTC
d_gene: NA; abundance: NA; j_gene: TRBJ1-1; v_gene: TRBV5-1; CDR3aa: CASGVGGDTEAFF; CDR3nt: TGCGCCAGCGGTGTAGGGGGGGACACTGAAGCTTTCTTT
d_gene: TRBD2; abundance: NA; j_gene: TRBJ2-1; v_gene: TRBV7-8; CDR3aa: CASSFVLAGENEQFF; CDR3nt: TGTGCCAGCAGCTTTGTACTAGCGGGGGAGAATGAGCAGTTCTTC
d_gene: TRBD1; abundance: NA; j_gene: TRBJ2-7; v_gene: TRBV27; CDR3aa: CASSVGQGVLYEQYF; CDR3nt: TGTGCCAGCAGCGTCGGACAGGGGGTTCTATACGAGCAGTACTTC
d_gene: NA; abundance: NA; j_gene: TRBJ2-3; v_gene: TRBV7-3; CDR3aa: CASSLYGVTDTQYF; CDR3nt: TGTGCCAGCAGCTTATACGGGGTCACAGATACGCAGTATTTT
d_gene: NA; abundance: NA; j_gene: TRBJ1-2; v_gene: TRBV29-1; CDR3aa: CSGMDTNYGYTF; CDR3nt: TGCAGCGGGATGGACACTAACTATGGCTACACCTTC
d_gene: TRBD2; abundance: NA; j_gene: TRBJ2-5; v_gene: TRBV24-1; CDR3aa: CATSRGGDKSETQYF; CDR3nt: TGTGCCACCAGTCGCGGGGGGGACAAGAGTGAGACCCAGTACTTC
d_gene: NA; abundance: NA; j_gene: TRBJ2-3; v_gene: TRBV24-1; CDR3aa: CATSDPNSGTDTQYF; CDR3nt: TGTGCCACCAGTGATCCAAATTCGGGGACAGATACGCAGTATTTT
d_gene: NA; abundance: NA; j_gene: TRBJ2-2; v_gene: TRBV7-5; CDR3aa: CVRSLAGDRLPNTGELFF; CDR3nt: TGTGTCAGAAGTCTAGCGGGGGATCGCCTACCGAACACCGGGGAGCTGTTTTTT
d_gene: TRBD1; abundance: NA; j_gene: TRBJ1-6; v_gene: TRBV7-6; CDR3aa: CASSIRRGQGNSPLHF; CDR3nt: TGTGCCAGCAGCATTAGGAGGGGGCAGGGAAATTCACCCCTCCACTTT
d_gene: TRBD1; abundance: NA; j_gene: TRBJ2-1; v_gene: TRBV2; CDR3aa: CASKYGQASFF; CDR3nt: TGTGCCAGCAAATACGGACAGGCCTCGTTCTTC
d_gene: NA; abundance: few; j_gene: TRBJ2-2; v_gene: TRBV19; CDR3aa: CVVGNRVTGELFF; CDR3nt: TGTGTCGTTGGGAACAGGGTCACCGGGGAGCTGTTTTTT
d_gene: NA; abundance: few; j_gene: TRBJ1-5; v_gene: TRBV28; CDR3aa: CASSWTRGTSNQPQHF; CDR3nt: TGTGCCAGCAGCTGGACAAGGGGTACTAGCAATCAGCCCCAGCATTTT
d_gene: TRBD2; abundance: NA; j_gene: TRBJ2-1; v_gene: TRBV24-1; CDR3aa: CATQETSGGRSYNEQFF; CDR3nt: TGTGCCACCCAGGAGACTAGCGGGGGACGCTCCTACAATGAGCAGTTCTTC
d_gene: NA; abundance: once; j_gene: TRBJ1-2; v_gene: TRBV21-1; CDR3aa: CASRATAYGYTF; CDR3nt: TGTGCCAGCAGGGCAACAGCCTATGGCTACACCTTC
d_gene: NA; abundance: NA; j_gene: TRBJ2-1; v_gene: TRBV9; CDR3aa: CASSAPGKQYNEQFF; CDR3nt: TGTGCCAGCAGCGCCCCAGGGAAGCAATACAATGAGCAGTTCTTC
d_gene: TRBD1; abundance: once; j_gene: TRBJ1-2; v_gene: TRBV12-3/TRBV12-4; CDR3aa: CASSPGTGRDYTF; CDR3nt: TGTGCCAGCAGCCCCGGGACAGGCCGAGACTACACCTTC
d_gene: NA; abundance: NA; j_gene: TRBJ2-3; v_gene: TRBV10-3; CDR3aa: CAISDPGREGTDTQYF; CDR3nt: TGTGCCATCAGTGACCCGGGGCGGGAAGGCACAGATACGCAGTATTTT
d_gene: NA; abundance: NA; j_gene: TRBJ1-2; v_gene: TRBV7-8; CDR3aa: CASSLAAGASYGYTF; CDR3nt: TGTGCCAGCAGCTTAGCGGCGGGGGCGAGCTATGGCTACACCTTC
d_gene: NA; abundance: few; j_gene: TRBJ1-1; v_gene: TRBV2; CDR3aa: CAGRQESTEAFF; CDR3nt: TGTGCCGGGAGACAGGAATCCACTGAAGCTTTCTTT
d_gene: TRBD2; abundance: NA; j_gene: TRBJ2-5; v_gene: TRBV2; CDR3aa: CASSERGRGGETQYF; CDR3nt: TGTGCCAGCAGTGAACGAGGGAGGGGAGGGGAGACCCAGTACTTC
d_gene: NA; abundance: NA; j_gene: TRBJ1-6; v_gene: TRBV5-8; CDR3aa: CASSPGTFNSPLHF; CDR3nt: TGTGCCAGCAGTCCCGGGACATTTAATTCACCCCTCCACTTT
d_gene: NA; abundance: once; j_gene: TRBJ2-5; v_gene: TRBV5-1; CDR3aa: CASSLGLQGRFETQYF; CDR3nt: TGCGCCAGCAGCTTGGGCCTACAGGGTCGGTTTGAGACCCAGTACTTC
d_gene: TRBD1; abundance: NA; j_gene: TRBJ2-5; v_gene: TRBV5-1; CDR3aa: CASSLYGTGKETQYF; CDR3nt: TGCGCCAGCAGCCTCTACGGGACAGGGAAAGAGACCCAGTACTTC
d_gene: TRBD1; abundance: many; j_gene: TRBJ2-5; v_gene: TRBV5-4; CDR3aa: CASSQGTGVQYF; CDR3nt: TGTGCCAGCAGCCAGGGAACAGGGGTCCAGTACTTC
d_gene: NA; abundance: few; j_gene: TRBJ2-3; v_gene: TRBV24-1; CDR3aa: CATSEPGADTQYF; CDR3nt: TGTGCCACCAGTGAGCCAGGGGCAGATACGCAGTATTTT
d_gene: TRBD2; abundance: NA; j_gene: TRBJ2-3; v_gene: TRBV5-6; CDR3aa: CASSLWTSWVSDTQYF; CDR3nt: TGTGCCAGCAGCCTTTGGACTAGCTGGGTATCCGATACGCAGTATTTT
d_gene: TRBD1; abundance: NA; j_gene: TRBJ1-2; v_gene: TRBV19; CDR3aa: CASSLLPGTGDYGYTF; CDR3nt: TGTGCCAGTAGTTTGCTACCCGGGACAGGTGACTATGGCTACACCTTC
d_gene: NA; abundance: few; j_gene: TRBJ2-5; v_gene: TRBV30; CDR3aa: CAWSVRGETQYF; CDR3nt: TGTGCCTGGAGTGTACGGGGAGAGACCCAGTACTTC
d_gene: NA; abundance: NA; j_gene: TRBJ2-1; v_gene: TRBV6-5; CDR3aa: CASISYGGANNEQFF; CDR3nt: TGTGCCAGCATCTCTTATGGGGGGGCCAACAATGAGCAGTTCTTC
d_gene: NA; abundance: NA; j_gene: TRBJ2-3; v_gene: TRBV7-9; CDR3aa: CASSLRGLSTDTQYF; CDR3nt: TGTGCCAGCAGCTTAAGGGGCCTAAGCACAGATACGCAGTATTTT
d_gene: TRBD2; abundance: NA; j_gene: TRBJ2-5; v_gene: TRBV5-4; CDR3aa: CASLAGGSPGETQYF; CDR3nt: TGTGCCAGCTTAGCGGGGGGCTCCCCGGGAGAGACCCAGTACTTC
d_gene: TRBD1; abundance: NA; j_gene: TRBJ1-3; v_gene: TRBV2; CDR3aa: CASFGQGVGNTIYF; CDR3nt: TGTGCCAGCTTCGGACAGGGGGTAGGAAACACCATATATTTT
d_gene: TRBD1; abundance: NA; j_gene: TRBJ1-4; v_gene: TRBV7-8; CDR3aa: CASSGGQGDLKLFF; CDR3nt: TGTGCCAGCAGCGGGGGACAGGGGGACTTAAAACTGTTTTTT
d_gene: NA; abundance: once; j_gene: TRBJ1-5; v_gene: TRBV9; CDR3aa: CASSGEGKNQPQHF; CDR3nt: TGTGCCAGCAGCGGGGAGGGGAAAAATCAGCCCCAGCATTTT
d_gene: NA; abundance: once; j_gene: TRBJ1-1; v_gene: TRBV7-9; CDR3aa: CASSQLGSQGPFTEAFF; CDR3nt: TGTGCCAGCAGCCAACTAGGTAGTCAGGGGCCGTTCACTGAAGCTTTCTTT
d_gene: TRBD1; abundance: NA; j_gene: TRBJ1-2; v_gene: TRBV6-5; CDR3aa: CASSTTPGQLDGYTF; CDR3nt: TGTGCCAGCAGTACGACGCCGGGACAGCTCGATGGCTACACCTTC
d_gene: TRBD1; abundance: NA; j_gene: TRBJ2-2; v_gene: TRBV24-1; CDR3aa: CAATGSGGELFF; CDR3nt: TGTGCCGCGACAGGGTCGGGCGGGGAGCTGTTTTTT
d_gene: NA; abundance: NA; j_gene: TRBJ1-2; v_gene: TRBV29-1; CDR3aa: CSVVAELVDGYTF; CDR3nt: TGCAGCGTTGTGGCAGAGCTAGTCGATGGCTACACCTTC
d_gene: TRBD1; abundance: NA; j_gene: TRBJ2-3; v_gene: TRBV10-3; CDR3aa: CAIRRGQRTTDTQYF; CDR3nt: TGTGCCATCAGGAGGGGGCAGAGAACCACAGATACGCAGTATTTT
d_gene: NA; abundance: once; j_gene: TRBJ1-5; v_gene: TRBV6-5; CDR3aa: CASSYGRGAPQHF; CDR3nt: TGTGCCAGCAGTTACGGGAGAGGAGCGCCCCAGCATTTT
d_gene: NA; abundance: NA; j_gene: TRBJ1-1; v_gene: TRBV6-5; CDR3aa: CASPRETPNTEAFF; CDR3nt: TGTGCCAGCCCGCGGGAGACTCCGAACACTGAAGCTTTCTTT
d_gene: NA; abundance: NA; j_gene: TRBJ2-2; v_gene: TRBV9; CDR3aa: CASTTPPGLLFF; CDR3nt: TGTGCCAGCACCACACCCCCAGGGTTGCTGTTTTTT
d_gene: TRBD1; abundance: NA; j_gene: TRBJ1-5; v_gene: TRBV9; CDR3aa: CASSGGQGAQPQHF; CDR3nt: TGTGCCAGCAGCGGGGGACAGGGGGCTCAGCCCCAGCATTTT
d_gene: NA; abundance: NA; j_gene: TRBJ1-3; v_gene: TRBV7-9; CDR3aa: CASSLQGGNTIYF; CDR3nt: TGTGCCAGCAGCTTACAGGGAGGAAACACCATATATTTT